This T cell receptor (beta chain) was profiled in a study of cytomegalovirus exposure and HLA in healthy donors. General study findings and limits: Versus the approximately 700-donor mean, an Asian-associated ancestry cluster reportedly showed fewer N-insertions in a later analysis. The authors enumerated 164 TCR beta chains as linked to cytomegalovirus.

This clone was recorded a few times. Antigen: not known. It was with 60 Vbeta and 13 Jbeta primers that the PCR ran. The repertoire was sequenced with immunoSEQ multiplex PCR; TCRdb's copy has only in-frame clones and lacks some. The profile covers roughly 100,000 clones, with roughly 15% appearing a single time and around 0.83% taken by the ten largest. Sequencing was carried out using PBMCs. This TCR came from a female donor in good health and CMV-seronegative.

CDR3 DNA: TGTGCCAGCAGCGCCGCCAGGGGCGGCCTCTCCTACAATGAGCAGTTCTTC. Amino acid sequence: CASSAARGGLSYNEQFF. The V and J genes are TRBV7-9 and TRBJ2-1; possibly TRBD1 for D (6 bases). The CDR3 runs to 17 residues. V shed 5 bases and J shed 0 bases, with 17 bases lying between them. Germline V gene lookup returns CDR1 SEHNR and CDR2 FQNEAQ (reference sequence).